Sequencing of this T cell receptor (beta chain) was carried out in a study of blood T cell repertoires in COVID-19. Cohorts were based on clinical histories the participants reported. Measured with immunoSEQ multiplex PCR; TCRdb has only the in-frame clones, and not every one. Of 150,000 to 200,000 clones listed, over 75% were seen once; the top ten hold approximately 5.1%. This CDR3 is built from 16 residues. Germline values: CDR1 LGHDT, CDR2 YNNKEL (reference sequence). V gave up 4 bases and J gave up 0 bases, with 13 bases separating them. Sequenced material: PBMCs or T cells enriched from blood (not recorded which). This chain joins TRBV3-1 (or the pseudogene TRBV3-2) and TRBJ1-3, with a possible D match to TRBD1 (6 bases). The sequence came from a middle-aged woman with acute COVID-19. The CDR3 protein is CASSLDSTTSGNTIYF. Here the CDR3 DNA reads TGTGCCAGCAGCCTGGACAGCACCACCTCTGGAAACACCATATATTTT.